This entry concerns a single TCR beta chain. Its matching antigen is unknown. TCRdb itself ran the reads through MiXCR, one entry per CDR3 protein. The sample records about 740,000 distinct CDR3 sequences, roughly 33% being singletons. These data originate in a study of T cell repertoires in cytomegalovirus infection. Overall study: Carrying CMV and the relevant HLA type showed in public TCR beta signatures. General observations from the study: CMV carriers with the relevant HLA were identified by cumulative public TCR beta family frequency. CMV-specific TCR beta clonotypes restricted by HLA-C were the ones dominating the ex vivo response.

CDR1 and CDR2 (germline): SGHAT, FQNNGV. The CDR3 has 13 amino acids. Trimming stripped 0 bases from V and 6 bases from J, with 9 bases between. The chain combines TRBV11-2 with TRBJ2-7; D ambiguous. Material: cultured PBMCs, obtained from culture after CMV antigen stimulation. This sequence originates from a human donor in good health (CMV status not recorded). Some clones in this sample may be carry-over from other donors' samples. DNA for the CDR3: TGTGCCAGCAGCTTAGAATGGCAGGCCGAGCAGTACTTC. This codes for CASSLEWQAEQYF.